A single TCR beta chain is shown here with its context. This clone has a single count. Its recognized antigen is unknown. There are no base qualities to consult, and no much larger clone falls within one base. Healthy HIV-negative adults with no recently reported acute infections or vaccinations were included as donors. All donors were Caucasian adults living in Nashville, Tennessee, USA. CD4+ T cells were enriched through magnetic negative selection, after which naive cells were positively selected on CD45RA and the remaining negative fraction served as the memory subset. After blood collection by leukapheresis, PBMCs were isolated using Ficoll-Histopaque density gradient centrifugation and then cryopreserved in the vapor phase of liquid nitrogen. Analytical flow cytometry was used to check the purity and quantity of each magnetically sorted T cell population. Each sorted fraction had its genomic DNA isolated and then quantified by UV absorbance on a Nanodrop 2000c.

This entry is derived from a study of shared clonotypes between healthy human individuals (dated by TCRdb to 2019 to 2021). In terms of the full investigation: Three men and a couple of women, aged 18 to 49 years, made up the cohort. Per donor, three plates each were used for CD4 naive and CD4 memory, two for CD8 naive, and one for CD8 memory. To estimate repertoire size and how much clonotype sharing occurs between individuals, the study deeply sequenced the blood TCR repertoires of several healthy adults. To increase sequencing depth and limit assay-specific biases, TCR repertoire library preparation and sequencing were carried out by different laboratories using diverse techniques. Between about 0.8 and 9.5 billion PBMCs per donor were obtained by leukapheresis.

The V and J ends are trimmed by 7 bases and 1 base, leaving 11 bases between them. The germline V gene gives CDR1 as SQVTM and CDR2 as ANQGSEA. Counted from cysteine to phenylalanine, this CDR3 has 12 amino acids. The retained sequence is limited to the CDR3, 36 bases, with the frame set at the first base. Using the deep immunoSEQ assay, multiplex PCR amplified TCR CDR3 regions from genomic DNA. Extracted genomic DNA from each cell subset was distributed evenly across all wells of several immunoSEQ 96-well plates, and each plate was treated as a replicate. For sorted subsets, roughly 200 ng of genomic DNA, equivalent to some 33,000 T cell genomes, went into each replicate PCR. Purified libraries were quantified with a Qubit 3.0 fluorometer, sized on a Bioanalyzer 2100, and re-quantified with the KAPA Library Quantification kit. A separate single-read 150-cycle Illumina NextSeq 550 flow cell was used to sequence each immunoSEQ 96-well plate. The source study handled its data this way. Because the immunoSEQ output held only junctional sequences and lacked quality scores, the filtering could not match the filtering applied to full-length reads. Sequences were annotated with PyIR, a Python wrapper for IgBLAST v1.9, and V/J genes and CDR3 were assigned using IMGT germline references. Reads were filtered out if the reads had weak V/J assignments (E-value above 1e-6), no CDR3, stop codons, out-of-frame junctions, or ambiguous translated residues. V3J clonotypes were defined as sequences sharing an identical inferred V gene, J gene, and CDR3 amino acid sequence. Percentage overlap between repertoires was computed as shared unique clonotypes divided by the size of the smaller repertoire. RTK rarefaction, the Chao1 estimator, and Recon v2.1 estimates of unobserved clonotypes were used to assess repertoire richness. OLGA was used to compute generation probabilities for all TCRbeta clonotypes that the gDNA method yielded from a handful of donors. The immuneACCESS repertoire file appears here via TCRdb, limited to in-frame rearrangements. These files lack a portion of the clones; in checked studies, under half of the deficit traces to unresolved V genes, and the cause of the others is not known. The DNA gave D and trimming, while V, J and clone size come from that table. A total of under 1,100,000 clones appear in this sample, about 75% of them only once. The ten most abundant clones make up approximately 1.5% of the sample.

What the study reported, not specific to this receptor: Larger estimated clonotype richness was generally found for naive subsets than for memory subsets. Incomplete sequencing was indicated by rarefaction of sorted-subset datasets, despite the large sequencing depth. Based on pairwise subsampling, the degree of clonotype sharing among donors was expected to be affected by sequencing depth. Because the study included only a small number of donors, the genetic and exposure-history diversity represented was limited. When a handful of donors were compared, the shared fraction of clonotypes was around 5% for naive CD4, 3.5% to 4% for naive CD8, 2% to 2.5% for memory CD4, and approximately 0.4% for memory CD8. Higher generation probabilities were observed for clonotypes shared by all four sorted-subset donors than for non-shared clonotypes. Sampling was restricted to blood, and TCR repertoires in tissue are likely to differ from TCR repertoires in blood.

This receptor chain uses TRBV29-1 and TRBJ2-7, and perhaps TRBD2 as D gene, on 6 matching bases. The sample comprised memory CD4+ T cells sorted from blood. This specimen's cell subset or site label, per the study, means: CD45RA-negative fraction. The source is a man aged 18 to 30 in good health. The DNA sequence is TGCAGCGGGGGCCGGGGGTCCTACGAGCAGTACTTC. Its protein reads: CSGGRGSYEQYF.